The 15 T cell receptor beta chains below were found in one sample sequenced in a study of response to subunit inactivated influenza vaccine (dated by TCRdb to 2017 to 2018). Library preparation used RT-PCR. The instrument was an Illumina HiSeq 2500. Starting from the raw public reads, TCRdb applied fastp trimming at Q25, assembled clones with MiXCR and retained in-frame beta chains. Here each entry gathers all rows of one CDR3 protein and keeps the most common genes and DNA. The sample table lists around 760,000 distinct CDR3 sequences, 14% of them with a count of one. The ten largest clones add up to 5.5% to 8% of the sample. This specimen consisted of PBMCs from blood, obtained less than 15 days before vaccination. The receptor source for this set is a middle-aged man who received an inactivated influenza vaccine. Donor details come from another sample of the same person, matched by shared clones.

There are a few counts of this clonotype. V gene TRBV6-1 combines with J gene TRBJ2-1, with 13 bases that match TRBD2. After removal of 6 bases from V and 8 bases from J, the junction contained 7 bases not matched to a gene. There are 15 residues in the CDR3. The V gene's germline CDR1 is MNHNS and CDR2 SASEGT. CDR3 sequence: CASSPTSGGIDEQFF. CDR3 nucleotides: TGTGCCAGCAGCCCGACTAGCGGGGGGATAGATGAGCAGTTCTTC.

This clonotype was recorded many times. The chain recombines TRBV12-3 or TRBV12-4 with TRBJ2-7; 8 nucleotides agree with TRBD1. Unmatched junction bases numbered 10, after V lost 5 bases and J lost 4 bases. This CDR3 is 15 amino acids long. CDR3 residues: CASSARQGMGYEQYF. The CDR3 nucleotides are TGTGCCAGCAGTGCGAGACAGGGGATGGGGTACGAGCAGTACTTC.

The J gene is TRBJ2-3, the V gene TRBV20-1, with 10 bases matching TRBD2. This CDR3 has 14 amino acids. The V and J ends lost 5 bases and 5 bases, in that order; junction bases with no gene match: 7. Germline CDR1 reads DFQATT; CDR2 reads SNEGSKA (reference sequence). The CDR3 coding sequence is TGCAGTGCTCAGCTAGCGGGGGTGAGAGATACGCAGTATTTT. Its translation is CSAQLAGVRDTQYF.

The V call is TRBV4-2, the J call TRBJ2-7; TRBD2 matches at 7 bases. The CDR3 consists of 16 residues. V gave up 0 bases and J gave up 0 bases; unmatched junction bases: 5. In germline, CDR1 is LGHNA, CDR2 YNFKEQ. The CDR3 nucleotides read TGTGCCAGCAGCCAAGAGAGCGGGATCGGCTCCTACGAGCAGTACTTC. Its translation: CASSQESGIGSYEQYF.

V is TRBV5-1 and J is TRBJ1-2; a weak D match, TRBD1 (5 bases). CDR3 length equals 15 residues. Trimming pared 3 bases from V and 0 bases from J, leaving 12 bases between. CDR1 SGHRS and CDR2 YFSETQ come from the germline V gene. DNA of the CDR3: TGCGCCAGCAGCTACACAGGCCCAACTAACTATGGCTACACCTTC. Translation: CASSYTGPTNYGYTF.

This clonotype was counted a few times. This rearrangement joins TRBV12-3 or TRBV12-4 to TRBJ1-6; TRBD1 matches at 8 bases. CDR3 length: 15 residues. V was clipped by 2 bases and J by 11 bases; unmatched bases: 8. CDR3: CASSLWGTGPAPLHF. Written as DNA, the CDR3 is TGTGCCAGCAGTTTATGGGGGACAGGCCCGGCACCCCTCCACTTT.

A word on this clonotype: At one end the junction does not follow the germline gene, possibly because of a read error. The chain has TRBV5-1 and TRBJ1-2; 7 nucleotides line up with TRBD1. In germline, CDR1 is SGHRS, CDR2 YFSETQ. The CDR3 sequence is 13 residues long. CDR3 protein: CASSLEGAGGYTF. Written as DNA, the CDR3 is TGTGCCAGCAGTTTAGAGGGGGCTGGTGGCTACACCTTC.

This clonotype was observed many times. V usage is TRBV6-5 and J usage is TRBJ2-5; D gene uncertain. The CDR3 totals 14 residues. Germline assignment: CDR1 MNHEY and CDR2 SVGAGI. V was shortened by 2 bases and J by 2 bases, with 9 bases between the two germline ends. DNA of the CDR3: TGTGCCAGCAGTTACGGCCTAGTTCAAGAGACCCAGTACTTC. Encoded protein: CASSYGLVQETQYF.

This clonotype was found once. J is TRBJ1-6 and V is TRBV7-6; D possibly corresponds to TRBD1 (5 bases). Germline CDR1 reads SGHVS; CDR2 reads FNYEAQ. The germline V and J ends were trimmed by 5 bases and 10 bases, with 21 bases remaining between them. The CDR3 spans 16 residues. The CDR3 protein is CASSPLGGRNGSPLHF. DNA of the CDR3: TGTGCCAGCAGCCCCCTCGGGGGACGGAATGGATCACCCCTCCACTTT. The complete variable domain, with remaining parts taken from reference TRBV7-6 and TRBJ1-6, reads GAGVSQSPRYKVTKRGQDVALRCDPISGHVSLYWYRQALGQGPEFLTYFNYEAQQDKSGLPNDRFSAERPEGSISTLTIQRTEQRDSAMYRCASSPLGGRNGSPLHFGNGTRLTVT.

CDR3 loop: CASSLTYGGNQPQHF. The CDR3 nucleotides are TGTGCCAGCAGCTTAACGTACGGGGGCAATCAGCCCCAGCATTTT. The rearrangement uses TRBV11-2 and TRBJ1-5; D is ambiguous. Germline V CDR1 and CDR2: SGHAT, FQNNGV. Between the trimmed V and J ends, which lost 2 bases and 2 bases, there was a span of 10 bases. This CDR3 is built from 15 residues.

This clonotype was seen a handful of times. CDR3 sequence: CATSPQLGQETQYF. CDR3 sequence (DNA): TGTGCCACTTCTCCCCAACTAGGCCAAGAGACCCAGTACTTC. The V call is TRBV12-3 or TRBV12-4, the J call TRBJ2-5; TRBD2 is a possible D gene (5 bases). The CDR3 runs 14 residues. Deletions cut 10 bases from V and 1 base from J, with 16 bases between.

This chain links TRBV2 with TRBJ2-1; 7 bases fit TRBD1. Germline CDR1 reads SNHLY; CDR2 reads FYNNEI. The CDR3 is 14 residues long. V gave up 4 bases and J gave up 2 bases; unmatched junction bases: 2. CDR3 loop: CASSGDRAYNEQFF. The CDR3 coding sequence is TGTGCCAGCAGTGGCGACAGGGCCTACAATGAGCAGTTCTTC.

The chain has TRBV11-1 and TRBJ1-1, with TRBD1 as a possible D gene (5 bases). V was cut by 4 bases and J by 4 bases, with 10 bases left in between. CDR1 SGHAT and CDR2 FQDESV come from the germline V gene (reference sequence). This CDR3 spans 13 amino acids. The CDR3 bases are TGTGCCAGCAGCTGGGGGAGAGGCACTGAAGCTTTCTTT. This encodes CASSWGRGTEAFF.

This clonotype has a handful of counts. The genes are TRBV20-1 and TRBJ1-1; perhaps TRBD1 as D (6 bases). This CDR3 comprises 14 residues. Germline CDR1 reads DFQATT; CDR2 reads SNEGSKA (reference sequence). With 5 bases removed from V and 2 bases from J, the gap between germline ends came to 15 bases. This chain's CDR3 is CSAPRGGLNTEAFF. DNA for the CDR3: TGCAGTGCTCCCAGGGGCGGATTAAACACTGAAGCTTTCTTT.

This clonotype was seen a handful of times. V usage is TRBV12-3 or TRBV12-4 and J usage is TRBJ1-4; D is ambiguous. Trimming took 6 bases from V and 3 from J, leaving 11 bases between them. The CDR3 loop spans 14 amino acids. The chain's CDR3 is CASRKEGPNEKLFF. CDR3 sequence (DNA): TGTGCCAGCAGGAAGGAAGGTCCTAATGAAAAACTGTTTTTT.